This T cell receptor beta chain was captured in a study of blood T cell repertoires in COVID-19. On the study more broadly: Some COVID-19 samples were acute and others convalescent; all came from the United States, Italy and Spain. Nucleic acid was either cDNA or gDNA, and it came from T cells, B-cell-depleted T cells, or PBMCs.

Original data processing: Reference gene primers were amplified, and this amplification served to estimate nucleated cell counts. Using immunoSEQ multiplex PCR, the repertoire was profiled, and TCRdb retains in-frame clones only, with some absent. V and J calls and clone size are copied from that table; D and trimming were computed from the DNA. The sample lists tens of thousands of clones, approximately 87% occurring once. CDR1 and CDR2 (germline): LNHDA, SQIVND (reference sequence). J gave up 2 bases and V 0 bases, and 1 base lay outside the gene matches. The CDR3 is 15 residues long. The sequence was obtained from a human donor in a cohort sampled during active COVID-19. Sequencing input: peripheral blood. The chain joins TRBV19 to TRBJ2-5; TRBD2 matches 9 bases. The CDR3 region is CASSIETSGQETQYF. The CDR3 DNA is TGTGCCAGTAGTATAGAGACTAGCGGTCAAGAGACCCAGTACTTC.